This TCR beta chain was identified in a study of blood T cell repertoires in COVID-19. The J segment lost 5 bases and the V segment lost 4 bases, leaving 8 bases of the junction unmatched. This CDR3 is 14 amino acids long. Germline V gene data show CDR1 as PRHDT and CDR2 as FYEKMQ (reference sequence). Profiled with immunoSEQ multiplex PCR; TCRdb holds only in-frame clones, not every one. The sample records hundreds of thousands of clones, roughly 80% being singletons. The rearrangement links TRBV13 to TRBJ2-7, with 7 bases lining up with TRBD1. The receptor was derived from a man older than 75 with acute or convalescent COVID-19. The sequenced material came from peripheral blood. The CDR3 here is CASSYLRGLDEQYF. DNA of the CDR3: TGTGCCAGCAGCTACTTAAGGGGGCTGGACGAGCAGTACTTC.